Each of the 9 T cell receptor beta chains below was sequenced from the same sample in a study of OX40 agonist ivuxolimab in advanced cancers. Sequenced by immunoSEQ multiplex PCR; TCRdb stores in-frame clones only, minus some. This repertoire shows some 83,000 clones, 85% to 95% found once; its top ten account for around 0.7%. Here the sequenced sample was CD4+ or CD8+ T cells sorted from blood, taken in a trial of the OX40 agonist ivuxolimab. The receptor source for this set is an adult with an advanced solid tumor such as melanoma, head and neck, liver or kidney cancer.

The chain links TRBV6-1 to TRBJ1-4; D remains ambiguous. This CDR3 region has 13 residues. Germline assignment: CDR1 MNHNS and CDR2 SASEGT. Trimming took off 5 bases at V and 6 bases at J, with 10 bases between the two ends. CDR3 sequence: CASSRAYYEKLFF. The CDR3 DNA sequence: TGTGCCAGCAGTCGGGCCTACTATGAAAAACTGTTTTTT.

This clone has a handful of counts. The DNA for the CDR3 is TGCGCCAGCAGCTTCAGGGGGATGGTTGAAAAACTGTTTTTT. Its translation is CASSFRGMVEKLFF. The V call is TRBV5-1, the J call TRBJ1-4, with TRBD1 matching over 7 bases. Per germline, CDR1 SGHRS and CDR2 YFSETQ. The V segment lost 2 bases and the J segment 7 bases; nucleotides outside the gene matches: 5. CDR3 size: 14 residues.

The rearrangement joins TRBV29-1 to TRBJ2-7, with D unclear. The V gene lost 1 base and the J gene lost 3 bases, with 7 bases spanning the gap. The CDR3 consists of 12 residues. Germline loops: CDR1 SQVTM, CDR2 ANQGSEA. CDR3 loop: CSVEARNYEQYF. CDR3 bases: TGCAGCGTTGAAGCTAGAAACTACGAGCAGTACTTC.

V gene TRBV7-8 combines with J gene TRBJ2-7; TRBD2 might be the D (5 bases). CDR3 length: 16 residues. The germline V gene has CDR1 SGHVS and CDR2 FQNEAQ. Trimming removed 5 bases from V and 3 bases from J, with 20 bases in between. The chain's CDR3 is CASSKIRGPRLYEQYF. As DNA, the CDR3 is TGTGCCAGCAGCAAGATCCGCGGGCCAAGACTCTACGAGCAGTACTTC.

The genes are TRBV18 and TRBJ2-7; 7 bases are a match to TRBD2. V was pared by 3 bases and J by 9 bases, with 23 bases of the junction left unmatched. CDR1 KGHSH and CDR2 LQKENI come from the germline V gene. This CDR3 region has 18 residues. CDR3 DNA: TGTGCCAGCTCACCCTACGGGGGAGCTAGCGGCCCGCCTTACTCGCAGTACTTC. The encoded protein is CASSPYGGASGPPYSQYF.

As DNA, the CDR3 is TGTGCCAGTAGTACCGGACTACGCACAGATACGCAGTATTTT. The encoded protein is CASSTGLRTDTQYF. This chain joins TRBV19 and TRBJ2-3; possibly TRBD2 for D (6 bases). Germline lookup yields CDR1 LNHDA and CDR2 SQIVND (reference sequence). Trimming left V 4 bases short and J 1 base short, with 9 bases between. CDR3 length: 14 amino acids. The variable domain in full, with the rest retrieved from reference TRBV19 and TRBJ2-3, is DGGITQSPKYLFRKEGQNVTLSCEQNLNHDAMYWYRQDPGQGLRLIYYSQIVNDFQKGDIAEGYSVSREKKESFPLTVTSAQKNPTAFYLCASSTGLRTDTQYFGPGTRLTVL.

The chain is built from TRBV5-1 and TRBJ1-1; D may be TRBD1 (5 bases). CDR1 is SGHRS and CDR2 is YFSETQ in the germline V gene. This CDR3 has 14 residues. V dropped 4 bases and J dropped 3 bases, with 13 bases sitting between them. The CDR3 here is CASSRGGVDTEAFF. CDR3 coding DNA: TGCGCCAGCAGCAGGGGAGGGGTAGACACTGAAGCTTTCTTT.

The chain couples TRBV11-2 to TRBJ1-6; a weak D match, TRBD1 (6 bases). This CDR3 region has 14 residues. V was shortened by 2 bases and J by 9 bases, with 11 bases between the two germline ends. The V gene's germline CDR1 is SGHAT and CDR2 FQNNGV. The chain's CDR3 is CASSLTGSRSPLHF. DNA for the CDR3: TGTGCCAGCAGCTTAACAGGGAGTCGTTCACCCCTCCACTTT.

The chain recombines TRBV14 with TRBJ2-6; weak D call: TRBD1 (6 bases). Germline assignment: CDR1 SGHDN and CDR2 FVKESK. Trimming shortened V by 0 bases and J by 0 bases, and 15 bases separated the two germline ends. The CDR3 sequence is 19 residues long. CDR3 bases: TGTGCCAGCAGCCAAGAAGTTCAGGACAGAAACTCTGGGGCCAACGTCCTGACTTTC. Its translation is CASSQEVQDRNSGANVLTF.